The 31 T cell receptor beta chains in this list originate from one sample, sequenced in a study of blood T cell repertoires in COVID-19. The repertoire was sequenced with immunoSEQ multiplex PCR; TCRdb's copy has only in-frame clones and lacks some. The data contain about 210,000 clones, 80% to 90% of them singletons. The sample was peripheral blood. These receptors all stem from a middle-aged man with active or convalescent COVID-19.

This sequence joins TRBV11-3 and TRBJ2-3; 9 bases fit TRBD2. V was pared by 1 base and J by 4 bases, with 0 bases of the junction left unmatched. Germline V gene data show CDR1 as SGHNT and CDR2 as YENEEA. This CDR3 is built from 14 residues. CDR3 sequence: CASSLASGADTQYF. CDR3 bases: TGTGCCAGCAGCTTAGCTAGCGGGGCAGATACGCAGTATTTT. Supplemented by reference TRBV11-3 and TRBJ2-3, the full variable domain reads EAGVVQSPRYKIIEKKQPVAFWCNPISGHNTLYWYLQNLGQGPELLIRYENEEAVDDSQLPKDRFSAERLKGVDSTLKIQPAELGDSAVYLCASSLASGADTQYFGPGTRLTVL.

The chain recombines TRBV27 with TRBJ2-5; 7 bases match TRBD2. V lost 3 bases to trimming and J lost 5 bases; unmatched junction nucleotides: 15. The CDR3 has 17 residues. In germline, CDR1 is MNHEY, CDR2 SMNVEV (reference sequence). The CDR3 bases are TGTGCCAGCAGTTTTGCTATTCAGGTGGGAGGGCCGGAGACCCAGTACTTC. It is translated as CASSFAIQVGGPETQYF.

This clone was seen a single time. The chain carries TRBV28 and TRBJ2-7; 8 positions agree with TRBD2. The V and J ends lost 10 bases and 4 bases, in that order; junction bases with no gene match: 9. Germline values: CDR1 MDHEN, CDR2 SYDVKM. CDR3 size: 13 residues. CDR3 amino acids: CAIGGTSIYEQYF. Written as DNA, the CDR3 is TGTGCCATAGGCGGGACTAGTATTTACGAGCAGTACTTC.

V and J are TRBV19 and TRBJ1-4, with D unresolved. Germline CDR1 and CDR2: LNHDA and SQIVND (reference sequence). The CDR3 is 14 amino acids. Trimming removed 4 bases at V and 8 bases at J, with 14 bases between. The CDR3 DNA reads TGTGCCAGTAGTACTGGTGAGGGCGGGGAAAAACTGTTTTTT. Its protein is CASSTGEGGEKLFF. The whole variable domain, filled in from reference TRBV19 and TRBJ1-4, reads DGGITQSPKYLFRKEGQNVTLSCEQNLNHDAMYWYRQDPGQGLRLIYYSQIVNDFQKGDIAEGYSVSREKKESFPLTVTSAQKNPTAFYLCASSTGEGGEKLFFGSGTQLSVL.

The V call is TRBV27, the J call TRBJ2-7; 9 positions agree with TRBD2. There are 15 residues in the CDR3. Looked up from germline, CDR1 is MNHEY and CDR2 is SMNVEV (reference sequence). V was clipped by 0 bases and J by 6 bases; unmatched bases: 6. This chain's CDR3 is CASSLSQAGGFEQYF. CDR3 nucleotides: TGTGCCAGCAGTTTATCGCAAGCGGGAGGTTTCGAGCAGTACTTC.

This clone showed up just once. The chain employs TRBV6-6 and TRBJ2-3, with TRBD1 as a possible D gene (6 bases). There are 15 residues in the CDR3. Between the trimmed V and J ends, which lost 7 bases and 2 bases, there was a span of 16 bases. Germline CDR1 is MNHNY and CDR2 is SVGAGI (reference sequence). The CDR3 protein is CASKKGGTSTDTQYF. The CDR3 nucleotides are TGTGCCAGCAAAAAAGGGGGTACTTCCACAGATACGCAGTATTTT.

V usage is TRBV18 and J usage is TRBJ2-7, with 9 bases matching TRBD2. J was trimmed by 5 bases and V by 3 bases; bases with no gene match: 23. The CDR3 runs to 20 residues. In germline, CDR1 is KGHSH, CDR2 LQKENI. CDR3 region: CASSPDAAVLAGVPRDEQYF. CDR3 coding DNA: TGTGCCAGCTCACCTGACGCCGCTGTCTTAGCGGGGGTCCCTCGGGACGAGCAGTACTTC.

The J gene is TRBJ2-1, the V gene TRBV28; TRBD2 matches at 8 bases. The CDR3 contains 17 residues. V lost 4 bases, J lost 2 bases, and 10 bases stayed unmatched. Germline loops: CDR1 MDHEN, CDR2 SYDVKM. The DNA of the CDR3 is TGTGCCAGCAGTTCTCCCTGGAGCGGGAGCCCCTACAATGAGCAGTTCTTC. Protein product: CASSSPWSGSPYNEQFF.

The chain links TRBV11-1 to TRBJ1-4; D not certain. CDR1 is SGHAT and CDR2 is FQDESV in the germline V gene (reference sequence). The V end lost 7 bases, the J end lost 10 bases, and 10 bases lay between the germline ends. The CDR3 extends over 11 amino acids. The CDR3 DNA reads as TGTGCCAGCACATGGGAGGGAAAACTGTTTTTT. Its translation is CASTWEGKLFF.

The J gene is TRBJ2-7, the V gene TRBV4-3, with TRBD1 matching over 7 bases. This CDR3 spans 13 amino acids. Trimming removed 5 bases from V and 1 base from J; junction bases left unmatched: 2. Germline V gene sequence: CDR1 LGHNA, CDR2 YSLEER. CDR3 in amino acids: CASSSGQSYEQYF. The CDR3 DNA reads TGCGCCAGCAGCTCGGGACAGTCCTACGAGCAGTACTTC.

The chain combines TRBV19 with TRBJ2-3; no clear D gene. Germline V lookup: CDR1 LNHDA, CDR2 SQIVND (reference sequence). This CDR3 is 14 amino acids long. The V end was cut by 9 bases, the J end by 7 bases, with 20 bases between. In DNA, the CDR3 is TGTGCCAGCCTAGAAGGCGGTACGCGGCATACGCAGTATTTT. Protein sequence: CASLEGGTRHTQYF.

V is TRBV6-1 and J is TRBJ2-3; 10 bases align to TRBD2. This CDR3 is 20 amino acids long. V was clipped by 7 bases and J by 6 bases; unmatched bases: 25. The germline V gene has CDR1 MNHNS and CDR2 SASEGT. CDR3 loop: CASTDPGTSVTMSQFDTQYF. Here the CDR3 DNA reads TGTGCCAGCACTGACCCCGGGACTAGCGTAACCATGTCACAGTTCGATACGCAGTATTTT.

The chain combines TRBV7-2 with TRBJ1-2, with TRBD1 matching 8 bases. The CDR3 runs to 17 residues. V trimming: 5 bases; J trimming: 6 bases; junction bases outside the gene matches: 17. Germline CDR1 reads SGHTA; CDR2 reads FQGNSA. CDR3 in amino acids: CASSLDRDATRVNGYTF. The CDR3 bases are TGTGCCAGCAGCCTGGACAGGGATGCGACGCGAGTTAATGGCTACACCTTC.

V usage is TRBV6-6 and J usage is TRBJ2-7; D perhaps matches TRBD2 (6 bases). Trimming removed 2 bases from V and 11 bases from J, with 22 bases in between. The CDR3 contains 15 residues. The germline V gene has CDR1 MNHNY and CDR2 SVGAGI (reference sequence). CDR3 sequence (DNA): TGTGCCAGCAGTTACAGGGACGCGGGACCAATGTCAGAGTACTTC. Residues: CASSYRDAGPMSEYF.

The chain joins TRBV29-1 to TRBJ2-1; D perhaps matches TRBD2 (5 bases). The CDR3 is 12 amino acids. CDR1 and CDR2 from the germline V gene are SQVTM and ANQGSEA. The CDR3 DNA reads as TGCACCGGGGTCGGAGGAAGGAATGAGCAGTTCTTC. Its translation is CTGVGGRNEQFF.

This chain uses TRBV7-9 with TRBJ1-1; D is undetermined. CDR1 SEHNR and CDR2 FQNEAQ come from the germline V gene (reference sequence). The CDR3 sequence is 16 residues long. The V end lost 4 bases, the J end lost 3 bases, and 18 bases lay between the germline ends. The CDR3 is CASSSETGFADTEAFF. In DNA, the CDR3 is TGTGCCAGCAGCTCAGAGACGGGGTTTGCGGACACTGAAGCTTTCTTT.

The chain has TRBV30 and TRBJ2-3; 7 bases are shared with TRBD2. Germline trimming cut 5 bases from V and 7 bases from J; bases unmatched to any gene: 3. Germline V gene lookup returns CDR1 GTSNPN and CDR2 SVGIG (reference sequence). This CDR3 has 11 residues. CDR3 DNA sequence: TGTGCCTGGGAACTAGCGAATACGCAGTATTTT. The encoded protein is CAWELANTQYF.

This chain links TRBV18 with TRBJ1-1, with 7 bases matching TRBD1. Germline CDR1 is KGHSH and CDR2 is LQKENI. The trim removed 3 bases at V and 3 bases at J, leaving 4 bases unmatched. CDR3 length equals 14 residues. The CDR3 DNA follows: TGTGCCAGCTCACCTCTCAGGGGGGACACTGAAGCTTTCTTT. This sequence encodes CASSPLRGDTEAFF. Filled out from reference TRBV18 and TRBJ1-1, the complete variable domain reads NAGVMQNPRHLVRRRGQEARLRCSPMKGHSHVYWYRQLPEEGLKFMVYLQKENIIDESGMPKERFSAEFPKEGPSILRIQQVVRGDSAAYFCASSPLRGDTEAFFGQGTRLTVV.

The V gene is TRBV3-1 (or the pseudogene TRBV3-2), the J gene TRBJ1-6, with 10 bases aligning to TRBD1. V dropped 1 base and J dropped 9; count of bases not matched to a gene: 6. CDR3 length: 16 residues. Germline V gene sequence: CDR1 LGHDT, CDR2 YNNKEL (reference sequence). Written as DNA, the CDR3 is TGTGCCAGCAGCCAAGTTGGGGGACAGGGGAGTTCACCCCTCCACTTT. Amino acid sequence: CASSQVGGQGSSPLHF.

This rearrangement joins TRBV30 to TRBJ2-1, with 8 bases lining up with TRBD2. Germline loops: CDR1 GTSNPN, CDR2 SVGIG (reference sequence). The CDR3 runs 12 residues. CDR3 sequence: CASAGDGNEQFF. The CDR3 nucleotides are TGTGCTTCAGCGGGAGATGGGAATGAGCAGTTCTTC.

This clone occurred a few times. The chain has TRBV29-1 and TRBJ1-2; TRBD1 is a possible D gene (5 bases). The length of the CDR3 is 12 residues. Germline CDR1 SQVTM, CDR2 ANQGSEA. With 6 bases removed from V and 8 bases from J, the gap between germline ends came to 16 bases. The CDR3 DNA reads TGCAGCGTCGGCTCAGGGATCAGAGGCTACACCTTC. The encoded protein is CSVGSGIRGYTF.

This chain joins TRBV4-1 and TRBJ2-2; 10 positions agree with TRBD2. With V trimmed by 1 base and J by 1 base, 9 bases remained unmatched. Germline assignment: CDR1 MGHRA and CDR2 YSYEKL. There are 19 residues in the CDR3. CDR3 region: CASSQVYRTSGLNTGELFF. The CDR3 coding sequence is TGCGCCAGCAGCCAAGTTTATAGGACTAGCGGTTTGAACACCGGGGAGCTGTTTTTT.

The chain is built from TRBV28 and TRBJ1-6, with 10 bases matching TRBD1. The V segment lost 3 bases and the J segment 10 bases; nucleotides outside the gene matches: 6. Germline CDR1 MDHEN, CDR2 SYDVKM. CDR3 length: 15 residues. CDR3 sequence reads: CASSFRTGGLSPLHF. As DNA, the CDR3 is TGTGCCAGCAGTTTTCGGACAGGGGGTCTCTCACCCCTCCACTTT.

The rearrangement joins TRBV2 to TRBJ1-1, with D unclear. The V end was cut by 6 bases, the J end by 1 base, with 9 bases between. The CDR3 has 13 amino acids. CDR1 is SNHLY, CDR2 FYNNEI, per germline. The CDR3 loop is CASRQSPNTEAFF. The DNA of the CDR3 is TGTGCCAGCAGACAGAGCCCGAACACTGAAGCTTTCTTT.

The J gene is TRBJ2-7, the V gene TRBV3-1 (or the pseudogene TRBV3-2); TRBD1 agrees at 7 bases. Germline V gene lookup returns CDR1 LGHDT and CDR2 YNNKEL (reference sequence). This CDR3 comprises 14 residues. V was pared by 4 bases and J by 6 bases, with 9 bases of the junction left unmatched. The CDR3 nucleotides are TGTGCCAGCAGCCGACGGGACAGCCTAGGCGAGCAGTACTTC. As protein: CASSRRDSLGEQYF.

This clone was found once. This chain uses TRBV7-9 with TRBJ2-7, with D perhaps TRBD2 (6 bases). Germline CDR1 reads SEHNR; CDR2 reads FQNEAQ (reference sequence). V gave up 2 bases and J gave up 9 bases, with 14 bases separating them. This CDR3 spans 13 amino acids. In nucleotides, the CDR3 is TGTGCCAGCAGCTTACCGGGAGCGCCGCGGCAGTACTTC. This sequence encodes CASSLPGAPRQYF.

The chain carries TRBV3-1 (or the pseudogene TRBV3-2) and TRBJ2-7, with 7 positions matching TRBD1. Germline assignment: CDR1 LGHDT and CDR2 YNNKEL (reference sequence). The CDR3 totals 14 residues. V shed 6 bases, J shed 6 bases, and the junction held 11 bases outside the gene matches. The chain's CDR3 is CASRPTTGDGEQYF. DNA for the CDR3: TGTGCCAGCAGGCCAACCACAGGGGACGGCGAGCAGTACTTC.

CDR3 coding DNA: TGTGCCAGCAAAAAGACCGGGACAGGGAATTCACCCCTCCACTTT. As protein: CASKKTGTGNSPLHF. The chain recombines TRBV28 with TRBJ1-6, with TRBD1 matching over 9 bases. The trim removed 7 bases at V and 7 bases at J, leaving 8 bases unmatched. CDR3 size: 15 residues. Germline CDR1 reads MDHEN; CDR2 reads SYDVKM.

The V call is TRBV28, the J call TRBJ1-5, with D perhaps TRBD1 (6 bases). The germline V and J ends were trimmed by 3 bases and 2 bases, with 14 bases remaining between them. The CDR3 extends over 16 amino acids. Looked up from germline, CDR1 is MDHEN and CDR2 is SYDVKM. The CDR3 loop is CASSFGSGDGNQPQHF. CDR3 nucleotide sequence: TGTGCCAGCAGTTTCGGGTCAGGGGATGGCAATCAGCCCCAGCATTTT.

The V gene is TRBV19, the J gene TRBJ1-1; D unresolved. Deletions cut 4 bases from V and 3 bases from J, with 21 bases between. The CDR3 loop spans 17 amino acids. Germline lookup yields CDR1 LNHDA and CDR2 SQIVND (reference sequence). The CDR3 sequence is CASSTRGNIAWDTEAFF. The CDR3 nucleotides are TGTGCCAGTAGTACGCGCGGAAACATCGCATGGGACACTGAAGCTTTCTTT.

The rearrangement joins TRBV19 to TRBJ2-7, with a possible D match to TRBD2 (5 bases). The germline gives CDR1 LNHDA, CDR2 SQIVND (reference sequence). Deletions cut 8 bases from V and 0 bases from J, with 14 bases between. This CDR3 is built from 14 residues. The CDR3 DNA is TGTGCCAGTTCAGAGAGCGGTTTCTCCTACGAGCAGTACTTC. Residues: CASSESGFSYEQYF.